The sequence of this T cell receptor (beta chain) was determined in a study of graft-versus-host responses after intestinal transplantation (dated by TCRdb to the early 2020s). For context, the study as a whole: The transplants that recipients received were multivisceral, liver-intestinal, or isolated intestinal. Anti-thymocyte globulin induction was given to all recipients, followed by maintenance tacrolimus and steroids for approximately three years. Instead of going to the commercial service, samples from a few later patients were sequenced in-house on an Illumina MiSeq and processed with MiXCR. After intestinal transplantation, graft-versus-host and host-versus-graft alloreactive T cell clones were followed in the graft, circulation and bone marrow using bulk TCR-beta CDR3 sequencing. Alloreactive clones were identified by sequencing pre-transplant mixed lymphocyte reaction products and comparing these products with unstimulated pre-transplant donor and recipient T cells. Donor T cell macrochimerism was defined as a peak of at least 4% donor T cells among recipient peripheral blood mononuclear cells. The cohort enrolled 24 intestinal transplant recipients including one retransplant, and 3 patients lacking pretransplant specimens were excluded. Study-level results and caveats: Early after transplant, peak levels of circulating GvH clones were found to be associated with declines in HvG clones. Patients with donor T cell macrochimerism had high GvH to HvG T cell clonal ratios in their allografts. The conclusions were limited by the relatively low number and heterogeneity of the intestinal transplant patients. GvH clones turned up in recipient bone marrow, with some appearing earlier in ileal mucosa or blood, a pattern consistent with an intestinal mucosal origin.

Libraries were made using the immunoSEQ multiplex PCR assay. For most patients, high-throughput TCR-beta CDR3 sequencing of genomic DNA was performed by Adaptive Biotechnologies. In the source study's methods: Adaptive's ImmunoSEQ software supplied the TCR sequencing data for about 18 patients, while MiXCR and VDJtools were used to process a few other patients. CDR3 nucleotide sequences shared between donor and recipient were removed because the origin of such sequences could not be assigned. To count as alloreactive, a clone needed at least 2-fold expansion over unstimulated cells and a minimum CFSE-low frequency of 0.002% (template counts) or 0.001% (read counts). Clones were considered mappable if detected in sequenced pre-transplant spleen, lymph node, or MLR CFSE-low populations of the donor or recipient. Cumulative frequency of alloreactive clones was calculated as a percentage of all sequences weighted by copy number. The table was pulled from immuneACCESS by TCRdb, which kept in-frame rearrangements only. Such tables lose some clones; where checked, under half of the loss comes from unresolved V genes, and the rest has no known cause. V and J calls and clone size follow that table, whereas D and trimming were derived from the DNA. The sample table lists some 14,000 clones, approximately 84% of them with a count of one. The top ten clonotypes cover approximately 23% of the sample.

Blood samples were collected up to 4 times in the first month after transplant and then at least monthly when available. Turning to this clone: The antigen it binds to is not known. No qualities accompany the bases; no much larger clone lies one base away.

CDR1 SGDLS and CDR2 YYNGEE were looked up in the germline V gene. At the junction V is shortened by 4 bases and J by 4 bases, with 20 bases in between. Measured from the cysteine to the phenylalanine, the CDR3 is 16 residues long. The kept DNA is CDR3 alone, 48 bases in frame from the first base. The sequences come from PBMCs, collected after intestinal transplantation. The receptor comes from a human patient who received an intestinal transplant, so some T cells may come from the graft donor. The chain is encoded by TRBV9 joined to TRBJ2-5, with a tentative D call of TRBD1 or TRBD2, each matching 6 bases. The nucleotides are TGTGCCAGCAGCCCCGAGGGGGGTTTCCTAAGAGAGACCCAGTACTTC. Translated, it reads CASSPEGGFLRETQYF.